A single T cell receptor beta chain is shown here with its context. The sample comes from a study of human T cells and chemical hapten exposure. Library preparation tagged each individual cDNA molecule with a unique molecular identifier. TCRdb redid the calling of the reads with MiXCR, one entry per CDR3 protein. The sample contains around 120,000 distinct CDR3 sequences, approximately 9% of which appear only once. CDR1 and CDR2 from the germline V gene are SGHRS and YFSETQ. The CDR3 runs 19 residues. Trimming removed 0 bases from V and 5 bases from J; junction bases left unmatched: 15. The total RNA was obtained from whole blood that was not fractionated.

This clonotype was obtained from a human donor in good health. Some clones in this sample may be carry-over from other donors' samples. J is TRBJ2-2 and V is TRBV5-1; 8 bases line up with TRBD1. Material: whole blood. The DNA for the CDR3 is TGCGCCAGCAGCTTGGTGGCCGGGCAACAGGGGGGCAAGACCGGGGAGCTGTTTTTT. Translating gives CASSLVAGQQGGKTGELFF.